This T cell receptor (beta chain) was identified during a study of lymphopenia after photon versus proton radiotherapy. Data came from immunoSEQ multiplex PCR; TCRdb stores just in-frame clones and leaves some out. The sample carries roughly 41,000 clones, roughly 84% recorded once. CDR3 length equals 15 residues. Germline CDR1 reads SGHKS; CDR2 reads YYEKEE (reference sequence). Trimming shortened V by 0 bases and J by 2 bases, and 9 bases separated the two germline ends. This TCR was sampled from a man aged 45-60 years with gastric cancer. The sequenced sample was peripheral blood, obtained from a patient treated with photon-based radiotherapy. This chain uses TRBV5-5 with TRBJ2-1; D remains ambiguous. The CDR3 nucleotides read TGTGCCAGCAGCTTGGACAGCTACACCTACAATGAGCAGTTCTTC. It specifies CASSLDSYTYNEQFF.